The next 24 T cell receptor beta chains were all read from a single sample in a study of T cells in Graves' hyperthyroidism and ophthalmopathy. Using RNA transcripts as the source, TCR beta CDR3 regions were amplified. A set of HTBI primers served as the primers for a first-round RT-PCR of the TCR CDR3. TCRdb analysed the multiplex PCR reads with MiXCR anew, one entry per CDR3 protein. Seen here are a few hundred thousand distinct CDR3 sequences, about 15% observed once, and the top ten hold under 7.5%. The sequenced material came from blood. All receptors derive from a woman under 40 with Graves' hyperthyroidism.

The V call is TRBV30, the J call TRBJ1-6; D gene uncertain. Trimming stripped 5 bases from V and 5 bases from J, with 16 bases between. CDR1 and CDR2 from the germline V gene are GTSNPN and SVGIG (reference sequence). The CDR3 totals 15 residues. CDR3 in amino acids: CAWLEGSDDNSPLHF. DNA of the CDR3: TGTGCCTGGTTGGAGGGTTCCGACGATAATTCACCCCTCCACTTT.

There are many counts of this clonotype. The V call is TRBV20-1, the J call TRBJ1-4; no definite D call. CDR1 is DFQATT, CDR2 SNEGSKA, per germline (reference sequence). The ends were cut back, 1 base at V and 0 bases at J, with 6 bases in the middle. This CDR3 comprises 14 residues. DNA of the CDR3: TGCAGTGCTAGAGGCCGGACAACTAATGAAAAACTGTTTTTT. Its protein product is CSARGRTTNEKLFF.

At least ten counts were recorded for this clonotype. The chain joins TRBV28 to TRBJ2-7, with 9 bases lining up with TRBD1. Germline V gives CDR1 MDHEN, CDR2 SYDVKM. The trim removed 3 bases at V and 1 base at J, leaving 4 bases unmatched. The CDR3 runs to 15 residues. Here the CDR3 DNA reads TGTGCCAGCAGTTTCGCGACAGGGGGGTCCTACGAGCAGTACTTC. Its translation is CASSFATGGSYEQYF.

This clonotype was found a few times. The V and J genes are TRBV18 and TRBJ1-6, with TRBD1 matching 8 bases. With V trimmed by 1 base and J by 7 bases, 6 bases remained unmatched. This CDR3 is 16 amino acids long. The germline CDR1 and CDR2 sequences are KGHSH and LQKENI. The CDR3 loop is CASSPRPGQGNSPLHF. The CDR3 DNA reads TGTGCCAGCTCACCACGTCCCGGACAGGGAAATTCACCCCTCCACTTT.

This clonotype was counted many times. V gene TRBV7-2 combines with J gene TRBJ2-7; 11 bases are a match to TRBD1. Germline lookup yields CDR1 SGHTA and CDR2 FQGNSA. CDR3 length: 16 amino acids. V was pared by 4 bases and J by 5 bases, with 10 bases of the junction left unmatched. CDR3 residues: CASSSPPGQGDNEQYF. The DNA of the CDR3 is TGTGCCAGCAGCTCCCCTCCGGGACAGGGGGACAACGAGCAGTACTTC.

This CDR3 is CASSLGLAELDTQYF. In DNA form, the CDR3 reads TGTGCCAGCAGCCTGGGACTAGCGGAGCTAGATACGCAGTATTTT. The V and J genes are TRBV11-3 and TRBJ2-3; 11 bases match TRBD2. J was trimmed by 5 bases and V by 5 bases; bases with no gene match: 6. The germline V gene has CDR1 SGHNT and CDR2 YENEEA. The CDR3 totals 15 residues.

In this sample, this clonotype turned up many times. This CDR3 is CAWSRGFGNTIYF. DNA for the CDR3: TGTGCCTGGAGTAGGGGCTTTGGAAACACCATATATTTT. The chain uses TRBV30 and TRBJ1-3; TRBD1 might be the D (5 bases). The ends were cut back, 2 bases at V and 3 bases at J, with 8 bases in the middle. CDR1 and CDR2 from the germline V gene are GTSNPN and SVGIG (reference sequence). The CDR3 runs 13 residues.

This chain uses TRBV20-1 with TRBJ2-2; D might be TRBD1 (6 bases). V was trimmed by 5 bases and J by 3 bases, leaving 13 bases between them. Germline CDR1 DFQATT, CDR2 SNEGSKA (reference sequence). CDR3 length equals 14 residues. CDR3 nucleotides: TGCAGTGCTCGCAGGGACATGGACACCGGGGAGCTGTTTTTT. Translating gives CSARRDMDTGELFF.

The CDR3 loop is CASSLGTGSGTEAFF. DNA of the CDR3: TGTGCCAGCTCACTTGGGACAGGGAGTGGTACTGAAGCTTTCTTT. The rearrangement links TRBV18 to TRBJ1-1, with 9 bases lining up with TRBD1. V gave up 4 bases and J gave up 5 bases; unmatched junction bases: 8. This CDR3 spans 15 amino acids. Per the germline V gene, CDR1 is KGHSH and CDR2 is LQKENI.

V and J are TRBV6-5 and TRBJ2-1; unclear D gene. The germline gives CDR1 MNHEY, CDR2 SVGAGI. The V end was cut by 2 bases, the J end by 7 bases, with 9 bases between. The CDR3 spans 13 residues. CDR3 nucleotide sequence: TGTGCCAGCAGTTACGGTAGTGAGAATGAGCAGTTCTTC. Amino acid sequence: CASSYGSENEQFF.

This clonotype was observed a few times. The chain employs TRBV18 and TRBJ1-3, with D perhaps TRBD1 (5 bases). The CDR3 spans 18 residues. The germline V gene encodes CDR1 KGHSH and CDR2 LQKENI. Trimming removed 2 bases at V and 0 bases at J, with 17 bases between. CDR3 sequence (DNA): TGTGCCAGCTCACCAAACGTTGGGACGGCCATCTCTGGAAACACCATATATTTT. This codes for CASSPNVGTAISGNTIYF. Full variable domain (missing parts from reference TRBV18 and TRBJ1-3): NAGVMQNPRHLVRRRGQEARLRCSPMKGHSHVYWYRQLPEEGLKFMVYLQKENIIDESGMPKERFSAEFPKEGPSILRIQQVVRGDSAAYFCASSPNVGTAISGNTIYFGEGSWLTVV.

This clonotype was observed a handful of times. V is TRBV27 and J is TRBJ2-1; the D gene is possibly TRBD2 (5 bases). V was clipped by 10 bases and J by 0 bases, with 13 bases between them. Germline V CDR1 and CDR2: MNHEY, SMNVEV (reference sequence). The length of the CDR3 is 14 residues. The CDR3 protein is CATAPSSSYNEQFF. DNA for the CDR3: TGTGCCACCGCCCCTAGCAGCTCCTACAATGAGCAGTTCTTC.

In its sample, this clonotype was seen a few times. The chain employs TRBV4-1 and TRBJ1-1; TRBD1 agrees at 7 bases. V dropped 6 bases and J dropped 8; count of bases not matched to a gene: 24. Per the germline V gene, CDR1 is MGHRA and CDR2 is YSYEKL. The CDR3 has 18 amino acids. CDR3 bases: TGCGCCAGCAGTCCGAAGACAGGGCCGATAAGCCGGGTAAGGGAAGCTTTCTTT. Its protein is CASSPKTGPISRVREAFF.

CDR3 loop: CASRPGERTTEAFF. The CDR3 nucleotides are TGTGCCAGCAGGCCGGGCGAGAGGACCACTGAAGCTTTCTTT. V and J are TRBV9 and TRBJ1-1; D unclear. V shed 5 bases and J shed 4 bases, with 15 bases lying between them. The V gene's germline CDR1 is SGDLS and CDR2 YYNGEE. The CDR3 has 14 residues.

This clonotype was recorded at least ten times. The chain recombines TRBV7-2 with TRBJ1-1, with TRBD1 as a possible D gene (5 bases). The CDR3 covers 14 residues. Germline V lookup: CDR1 SGHTA, CDR2 FQGNSA. Trimming shortened V by 7 bases and J by 1 base, and 13 bases separated the two germline ends. CDR3 DNA: TGTGCCAGCACCTTGACAGAAAAGAACACTGAAGCTTTCTTT. Amino acid sequence: CASTLTEKNTEAFF.

This clonotype was counted at least ten times. V and J are TRBV28 and TRBJ2-7; 9 bases fit TRBD2. CDR3 length: 16 amino acids. V trimming: 4 bases; J trimming: 4 bases; junction bases outside the gene matches: 11. Per the germline V gene, CDR1 is MDHEN and CDR2 is SYDVKM. The CDR3 nucleotides are TGTGCCAGCAGTTCCGGCCTTAGCGGGAGAATATACGAGCAGTACTTC. It codes for CASSSGLSGRIYEQYF.

The gene calls are TRBV2 and TRBJ2-3; D is unclear. The CDR3 consists of 14 residues. Trimming removed 5 bases at V and 2 bases at J, with 11 bases between. CDR1 is SNHLY and CDR2 is FYNNEI in the germline V gene. CDR3 protein: CASSRVLDTDTQYF. The CDR3 nucleotides are TGTGCCAGCAGTCGGGTTTTGGACACAGATACGCAGTATTTT.

The gene calls are TRBV2 and TRBJ2-3, with 9 bases lining up with TRBD2. V lost 6 bases to trimming and J lost 5 bases; unmatched junction nucleotides: 12. Per the germline V gene, CDR1 is SNHLY and CDR2 is FYNNEI. The CDR3 runs 16 residues. CDR3 sequence: CASRVGGAGGKDTQYF. The CDR3, as DNA: TGTGCCAGCAGAGTCGGGGGCGCGGGAGGGAAAGATACGCAGTATTTT.

This clonotype was seen many times. The chain is built from TRBV6-1 and TRBJ1-5; TRBD1 matches at 9 bases. The CDR3 totals 16 residues. Germline V gives CDR1 MNHNS, CDR2 SASEGT. V dropped 5 bases and J dropped 1; count of bases not matched to a gene: 6. CDR3 bases: TGTGCCAGCAGTTCCTGGGACAGGGAGAGCAATCAGCCCCAGCATTTT. It specifies CASSSWDRESNQPQHF.

As regards this clonotype: Germline and junction disagree at one end, which may indicate a read error. The chain uses TRBV20-1 and TRBJ2-2; the match to TRBD1 covers 9 bases. Germline lookup yields CDR1 DFQATT and CDR2 SNEGSKA (reference sequence). This CDR3 contains 15 residues. Here the CDR3 DNA reads TGCAGTGCTAGAGATACAGGGGGCAACCGATTGGAGCTGCTTTTT. Protein: CSARDTGGNRLELLF.

This clonotype showed up many times. The rearrangement links TRBV7-3 to TRBJ2-2; maybe TRBD1 (6 bases). V was pared by 5 bases and J by 4 bases, with 14 bases between. Germline CDR1 reads SGHTA; CDR2 reads FQGTGA. The CDR3 extends over 15 amino acids. CDR3 nucleotide sequence: TGTGCCAGCAGCAGAAGGACAGAGAGCACCGGGGAGCTGTTTTTT. It specifies CASSRRTESTGELFF.

This clonotype was seen many times. The CDR3 DNA sequence: TGTGCCAGGGACAGAAAGAACACTGAAGCTTTCTTT. This sequence encodes CARDRKNTEAFF. The rearrangement joins TRBV2 to TRBJ1-1; the D gene is possibly TRBD1 (6 bases). The CDR3 is 12 amino acids. Deletions cut 9 bases from V and 1 base from J, with 9 bases between. Germline assignment: CDR1 SNHLY and CDR2 FYNNEI. The full variable domain, with the rest looked up from reference TRBV2 and TRBJ1-1, is EPEVTQTPSHQVTQMGQEVILRCVPISNHLYFYWYRQILGQKVEFLVSFYNNEISEKSEIFDDQFSVERPDGSNFTLKIRSTKLEDSAMYFCARDRKNTEAFFGQGTRLTVV.

The chain carries TRBV10-3 and TRBJ1-6; D gene ambiguous. The germline gives CDR1 ENHRY, CDR2 SYGVKD. This CDR3 is 15 amino acids long. The V end was cut by 3 bases, the J end by 7 bases, with 13 bases between. CDR3 nucleotides: TGTGCCATCAGTGAAATGAGTCCGTTGAATTCACCCCTCCACTTT. Translated, it gives CAISEMSPLNSPLHF.

This clonotype came up many times. J is TRBJ2-3 and V is TRBV10-3; D is unresolved. CDR3 size: 11 residues. CDR1 and CDR2 (germline): ENHRY, SYGVKD. V was cut by 3 bases and J by 3 bases, with 1 base left in between. In DNA, the CDR3 is TGTGCCATCAGTGAAACAGATACGCAGTATTTT. It codes for CAISETDTQYF.